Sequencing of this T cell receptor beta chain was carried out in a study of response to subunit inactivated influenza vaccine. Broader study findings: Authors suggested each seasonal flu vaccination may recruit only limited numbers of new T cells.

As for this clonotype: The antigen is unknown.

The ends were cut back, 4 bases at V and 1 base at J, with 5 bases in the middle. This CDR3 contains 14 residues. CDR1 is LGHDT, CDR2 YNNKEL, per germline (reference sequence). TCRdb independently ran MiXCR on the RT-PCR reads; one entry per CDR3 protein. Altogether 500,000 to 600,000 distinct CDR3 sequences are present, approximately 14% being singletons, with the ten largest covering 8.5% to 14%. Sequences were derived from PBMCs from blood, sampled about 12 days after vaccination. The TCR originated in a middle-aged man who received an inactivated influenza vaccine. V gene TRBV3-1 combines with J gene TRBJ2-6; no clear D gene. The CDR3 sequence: CASSRLSGANVLTF. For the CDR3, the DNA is TGTGCCAGCAGCCGTTTATCTGGGGCCAACGTCCTGACTTTC.